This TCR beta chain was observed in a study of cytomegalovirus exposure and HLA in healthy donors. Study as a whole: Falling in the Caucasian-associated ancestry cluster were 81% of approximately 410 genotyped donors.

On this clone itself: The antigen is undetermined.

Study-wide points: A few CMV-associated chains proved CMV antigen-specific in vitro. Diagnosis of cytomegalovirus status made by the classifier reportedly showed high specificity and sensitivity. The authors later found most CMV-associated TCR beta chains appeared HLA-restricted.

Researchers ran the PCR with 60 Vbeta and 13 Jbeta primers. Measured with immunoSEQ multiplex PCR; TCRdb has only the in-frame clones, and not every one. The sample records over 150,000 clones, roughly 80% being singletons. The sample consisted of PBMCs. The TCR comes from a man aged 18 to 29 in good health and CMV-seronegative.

CDR3 sequence: CASSPRQGPYEQYF. The CDR3 coding sequence is TGTGCCAGCAGCCCCCGACAGGGGCCCTACGAGCAGTACTTC. This chain uses TRBV7-9 with TRBJ2-7, with 8 bases matching TRBD1. Germline V lookup: CDR1 SEHNR, CDR2 FQNEAQ (reference sequence). Trimming cost V 5 bases and J 2 bases; bases outside gene matches: 5. The CDR3 sequence is 14 residues long. The entire variable domain, with the rest obtained from reference TRBV7-9 and TRBJ2-7, is as follows: DTGVSQNPRHKITKRGQNVTFRCDPISEHNRLYWYRQTLGQGPEFLTYFQNEAQLEKSRLLSDRFSAERPKGSFSTLEIQRTEQGDSAMYLCASSPRQGPYEQYFGPGTRLTVT.